Following are 3 T cell receptor beta chains from one sample sequenced in a study of T cells after yellow fever vaccination. TCRdb used MiXCR to reprocess the 5' RACE reads, holding one entry per CDR3 protein. In the table there are 350,000 or so distinct CDR3 sequences, around 8.1% of which are singletons. Sequences were derived from PBMCs, sampled roughly 47 days after the first yellow fever vaccination. All receptors derive from a man aged 18-30 years who received the YFV17D yellow fever vaccine.

This clonotype was observed a handful of times. The chain couples TRBV7-8 to TRBJ2-2; 7 bases match TRBD2. The germline CDR1 and CDR2 sequences are SGHVS and FQNEAQ. The V segment lost 7 bases and the J segment 0 bases; nucleotides outside the gene matches: 11. This CDR3 has 17 residues. The CDR3 reads CASTFRGSGANTGELFF. The CDR3 nucleotides are TGTGCCAGCACCTTCCGAGGGAGCGGGGCGAACACCGGGGAGCTGTTTTTT.

This clonotype has a count of ten or more. This chain joins TRBV6-5 and TRBJ2-1; D remains ambiguous. Trimming took off 4 bases at V and 10 bases at J, with 8 bases between the two ends. The CDR3 loop spans 11 amino acids. Germline V gene lookup returns CDR1 MNHEY and CDR2 SVGAGI. DNA of the CDR3: TGTGCCAGCAGTTCCACTACCGAGCAGTTCTTC. Protein: CASSSTTEQFF.

In DNA form, the CDR3 reads TGCGCCAGCAGAGGCAGGGGGCTTCATACCTATGGCTACACCTTC. Translated: CASRGRGLHTYGYTF. The chain uses TRBV4-1 and TRBJ1-2; 8 bases fit TRBD1. V shed 6 bases, J shed 4 bases, and the junction held 10 bases outside the gene matches. CDR1 and CDR2 from the germline V gene are MGHRA and YSYEKL. The CDR3 sequence is 15 residues long.